This paragraph reports one T cell receptor (beta chain). Its antigen remains unknown. This sample was included in a study of shared clonotypes between healthy human individuals. The donors were adults (healthy and HIV-negative) with no recent acute infections or vaccinations. General observations from the study: Expectations were that clonotype sharing among donors would be affected by sequencing depth.

This CDR3 contains 12 residues. The germline gives CDR1 SNHLY, CDR2 FYNNEI. V shed 2 bases and J shed 7 bases, with 9 bases lying between them. Genomic DNA belonging to each subset was distributed in equal measure over several immunoSEQ plates. Sequenced by immunoSEQ multiplex PCR; TCRdb stores in-frame clones only, minus some. Of about 500,000 clones in the sample, around 77% were seen once. The J gene is TRBJ2-7, the V gene TRBV2, with D possibly TRBD2 on 6 matching bases. The specimen sequenced was PBMCs. The TCR sequence derives from a woman in her 40s in good health. Some clones in this sample may be carry-over from other donors' samples. The CDR3 DNA reads as TGTGCCAGCAGTGAAAAGGCGGGAGAGCAGTACTTC. This sequence encodes CASSEKAGEQYF.